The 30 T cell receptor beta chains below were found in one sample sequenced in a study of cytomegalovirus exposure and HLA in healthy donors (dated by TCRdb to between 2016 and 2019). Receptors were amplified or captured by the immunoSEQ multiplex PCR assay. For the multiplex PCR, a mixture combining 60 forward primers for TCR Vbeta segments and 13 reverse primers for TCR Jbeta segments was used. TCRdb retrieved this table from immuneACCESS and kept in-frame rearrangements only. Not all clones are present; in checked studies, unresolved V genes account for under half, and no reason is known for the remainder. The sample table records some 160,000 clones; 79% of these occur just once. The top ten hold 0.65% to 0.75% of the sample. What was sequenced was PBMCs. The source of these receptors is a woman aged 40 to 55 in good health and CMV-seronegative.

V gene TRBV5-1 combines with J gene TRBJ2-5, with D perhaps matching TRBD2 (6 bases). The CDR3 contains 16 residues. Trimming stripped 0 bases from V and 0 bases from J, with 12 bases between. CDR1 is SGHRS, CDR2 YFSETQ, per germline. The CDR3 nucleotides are TGCGCCAGCAGCTTGGTAGGGGCGGGGTACCAAGAGACCCAGTACTTC. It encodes CASSLVGAGYQETQYF.

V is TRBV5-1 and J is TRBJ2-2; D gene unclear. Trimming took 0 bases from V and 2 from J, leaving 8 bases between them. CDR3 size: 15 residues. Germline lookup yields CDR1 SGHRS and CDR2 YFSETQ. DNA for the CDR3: TGCGCCAGCAGCTTGGTGGCGGTTAACACCGGGGAGCTGTTTTTT. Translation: CASSLVAVNTGELFF.

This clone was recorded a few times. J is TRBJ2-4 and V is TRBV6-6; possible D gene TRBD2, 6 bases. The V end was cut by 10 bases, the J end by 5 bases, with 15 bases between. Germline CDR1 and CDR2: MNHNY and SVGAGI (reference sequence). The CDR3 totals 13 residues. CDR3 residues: CATSRGGENIQYF. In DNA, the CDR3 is TGTGCCACCTCGAGGGGAGGCGAAAACATTCAGTACTTC.

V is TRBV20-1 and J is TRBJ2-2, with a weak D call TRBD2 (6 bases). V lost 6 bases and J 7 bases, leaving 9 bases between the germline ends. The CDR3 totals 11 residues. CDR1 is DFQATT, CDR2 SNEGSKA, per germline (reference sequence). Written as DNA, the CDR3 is TGCAGTGCGGGCGGGGACGGGGAGCTGTTTTTT. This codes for CSAGGDGELFF.

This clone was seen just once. The CDR3 sequence: CASSRDLQGRSYNEQFF. CDR3 coding DNA: TGTGCCAGCAGTCGAGATCTACAGGGTCGCTCCTACAATGAGCAGTTCTTC. V usage is TRBV7-9 and J usage is TRBJ2-1; possibly TRBD1 for D (6 bases). V gave up 6 bases and J gave up 0 bases, with 18 bases separating them. CDR3 length: 17 amino acids. CDR1 and CDR2 (germline): SEHNR, FQNEAQ (reference sequence).

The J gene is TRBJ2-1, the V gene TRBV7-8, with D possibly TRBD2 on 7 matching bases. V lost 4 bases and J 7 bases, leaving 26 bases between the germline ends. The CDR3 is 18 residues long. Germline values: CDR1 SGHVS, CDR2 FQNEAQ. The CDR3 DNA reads TGTGCCAGCAGCTCCAACCCCGGGGGGCTCATCTTAGGGAATGAGCAGTTCTTC. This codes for CASSSNPGGLILGNEQFF.

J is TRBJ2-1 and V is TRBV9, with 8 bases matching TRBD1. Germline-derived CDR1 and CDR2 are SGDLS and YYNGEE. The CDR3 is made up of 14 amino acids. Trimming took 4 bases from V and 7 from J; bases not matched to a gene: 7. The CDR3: CASSPSGGRNEQFF. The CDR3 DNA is TGTGCCAGCAGCCCCTCAGGGGGCAGAAATGAGCAGTTCTTC.

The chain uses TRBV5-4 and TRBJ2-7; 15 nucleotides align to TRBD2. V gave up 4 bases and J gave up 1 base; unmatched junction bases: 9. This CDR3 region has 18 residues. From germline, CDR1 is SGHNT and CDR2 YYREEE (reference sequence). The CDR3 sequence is CASSPSAGLAGGSYEQYF. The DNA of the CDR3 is TGTGCCAGCAGCCCATCGGCGGGACTAGCGGGGGGTTCCTACGAGCAGTACTTC.

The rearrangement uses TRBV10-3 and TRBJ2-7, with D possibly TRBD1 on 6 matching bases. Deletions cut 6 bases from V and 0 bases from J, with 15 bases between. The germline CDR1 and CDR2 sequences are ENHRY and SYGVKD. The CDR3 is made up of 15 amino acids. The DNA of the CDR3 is TGTGCCATCAGCCAGGGGTCCAGATCCTCCTACGAGCAGTACTTC. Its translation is CAISQGSRSSYEQYF.

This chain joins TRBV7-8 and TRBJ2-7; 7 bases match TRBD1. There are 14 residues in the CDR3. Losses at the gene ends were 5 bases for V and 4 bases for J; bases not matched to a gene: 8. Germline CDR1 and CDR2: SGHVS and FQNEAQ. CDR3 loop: CASSTPGGKYEQYF. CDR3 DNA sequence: TGTGCCAGCAGCACCCCAGGGGGAAAATACGAGCAGTACTTC.

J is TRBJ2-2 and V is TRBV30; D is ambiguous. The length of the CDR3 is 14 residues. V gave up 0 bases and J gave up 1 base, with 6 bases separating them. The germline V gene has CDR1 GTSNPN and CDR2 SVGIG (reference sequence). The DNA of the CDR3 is TGTGCCTGGAGTGTAGTTAGGAACACCGGGGAGCTGTTTTTT. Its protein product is CAWSVVRNTGELFF.

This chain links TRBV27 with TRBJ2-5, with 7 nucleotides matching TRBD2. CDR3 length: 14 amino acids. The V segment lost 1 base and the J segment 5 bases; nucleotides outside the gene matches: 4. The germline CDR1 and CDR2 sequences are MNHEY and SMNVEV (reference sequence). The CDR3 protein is CASSLFSRGETQYF. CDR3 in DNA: TGTGCCAGCAGTTTATTCTCGCGGGGGGAGACCCAGTACTTC.

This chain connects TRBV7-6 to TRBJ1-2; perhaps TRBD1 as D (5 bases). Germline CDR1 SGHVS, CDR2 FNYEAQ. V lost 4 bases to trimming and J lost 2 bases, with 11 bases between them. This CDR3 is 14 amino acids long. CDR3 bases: TGTGCCAGCAGCTCCTGGGGCTCGAACTATGGCTACACCTTC. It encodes CASSSWGSNYGYTF. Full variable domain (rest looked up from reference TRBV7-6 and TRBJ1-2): GAGVSQSPRYKVTKRGQDVALRCDPISGHVSLYWYRQALGQGPEFLTYFNYEAQQDKSGLPNDRFSAERPEGSISTLTIQRTEQRDSAMYRCASSSWGSNYGYTFGSGTRLTVV.

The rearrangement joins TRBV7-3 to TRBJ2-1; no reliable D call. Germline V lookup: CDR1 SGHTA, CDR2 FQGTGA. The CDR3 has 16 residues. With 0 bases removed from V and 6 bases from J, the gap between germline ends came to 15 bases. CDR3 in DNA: TGTGCCAGCAGCTTAACCGTCTTCCGGTCGTCCAATGAGCAGTTCTTC. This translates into CASSLTVFRSSNEQFF.

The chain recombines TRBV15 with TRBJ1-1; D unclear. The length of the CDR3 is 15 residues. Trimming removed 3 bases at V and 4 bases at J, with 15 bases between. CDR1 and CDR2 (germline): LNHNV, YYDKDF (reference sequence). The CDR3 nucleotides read TGTGCCACCAGCAGGCCTCAGGTCGGTCCCACTGAAGCTTTCTTT. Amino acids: CATSRPQVGPTEAFF.

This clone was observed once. In DNA form, the CDR3 reads TGTGCCAGCAAGAGTTTGGAGGGGGCGGACACTGAAGCTTTCTTT. Protein sequence: CASKSLEGADTEAFF. The rearrangement uses TRBV7-3 and TRBJ1-1, with 7 bases identical to TRBD1. The CDR3 has 15 amino acids. CDR1 is SGHTA, CDR2 FQGTGA, per germline. V lost 7 bases to trimming and J lost 3 bases; unmatched junction nucleotides: 11.

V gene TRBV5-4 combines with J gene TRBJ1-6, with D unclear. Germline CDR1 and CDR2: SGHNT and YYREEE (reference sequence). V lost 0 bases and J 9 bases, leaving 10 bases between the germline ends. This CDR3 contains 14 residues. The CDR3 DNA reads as TGTGCCAGCAGCTTGGTAGGCGGTGGTTCACCCCTCCACTTT. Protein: CASSLVGGGSPLHF.

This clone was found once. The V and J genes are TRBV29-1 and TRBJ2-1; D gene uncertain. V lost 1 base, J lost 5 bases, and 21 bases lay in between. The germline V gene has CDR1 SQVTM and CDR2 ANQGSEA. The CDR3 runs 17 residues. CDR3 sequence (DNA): TGCAGCGTTGAAGGCGGTAATCCACAATTACTTCACAATGAGCAGTTCTTC. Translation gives CSVEGGNPQLLHNEQFF.

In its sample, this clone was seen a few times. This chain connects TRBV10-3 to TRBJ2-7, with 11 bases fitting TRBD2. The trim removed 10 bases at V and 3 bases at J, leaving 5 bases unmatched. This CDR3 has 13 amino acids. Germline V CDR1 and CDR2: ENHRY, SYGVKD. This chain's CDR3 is CATGTSGDYEQYF. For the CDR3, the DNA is TGTGCCACGGGGACTAGCGGAGACTACGAGCAGTACTTC.

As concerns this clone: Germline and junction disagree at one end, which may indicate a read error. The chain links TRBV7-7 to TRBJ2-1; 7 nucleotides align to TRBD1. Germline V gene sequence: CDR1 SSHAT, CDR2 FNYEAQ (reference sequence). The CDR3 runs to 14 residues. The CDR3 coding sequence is TGTGCTAGCAGCTTAGGGGGCAGCGAGAATGAGCAGTTCTTC. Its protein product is CASSLGGSENEQFF. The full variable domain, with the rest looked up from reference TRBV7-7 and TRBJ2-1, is GAGVSQSPRYKVTKRGQDVTLRCDPISSHATLYWYQQALGQGPEFLTYFNYEAQPDKSGLPSDRFSAERPEGSISTLTIQRTEQRDSAMYRCASSLGGSENEQFFGPGTRLTVL.

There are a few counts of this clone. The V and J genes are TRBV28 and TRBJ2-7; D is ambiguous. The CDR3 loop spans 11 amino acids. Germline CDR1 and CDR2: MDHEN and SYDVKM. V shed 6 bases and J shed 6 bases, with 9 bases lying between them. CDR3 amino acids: CASSPFREQYF. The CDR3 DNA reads TGTGCCAGCAGCCCCTTCCGCGAGCAGTACTTC. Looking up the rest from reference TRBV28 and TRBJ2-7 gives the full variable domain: DVKVTQSSRYLVKRTGEKVFLECVQDMDHENMFWYRQDPGLGLRLIYFSYDVKMKEKGDIPEGYSVSREKKERFSLILESASTNQTSMYLCASSPFREQYFGPGTRLTVT.

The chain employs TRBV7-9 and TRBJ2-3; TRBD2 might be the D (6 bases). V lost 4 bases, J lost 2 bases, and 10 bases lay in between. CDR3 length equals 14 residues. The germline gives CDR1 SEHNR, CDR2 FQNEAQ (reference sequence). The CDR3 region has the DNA TGTGCCAGCAGCTCAGCGGGCTCCACAGATACGCAGTATTTT. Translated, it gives CASSSAGSTDTQYF.

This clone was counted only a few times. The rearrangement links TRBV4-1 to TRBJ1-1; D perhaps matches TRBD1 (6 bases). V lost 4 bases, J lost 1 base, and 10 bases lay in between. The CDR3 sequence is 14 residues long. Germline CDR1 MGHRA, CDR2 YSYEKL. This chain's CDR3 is CASSPPTGNTEAFF. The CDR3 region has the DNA TGCGCCAGCAGCCCACCGACAGGGAACACTGAAGCTTTCTTT.

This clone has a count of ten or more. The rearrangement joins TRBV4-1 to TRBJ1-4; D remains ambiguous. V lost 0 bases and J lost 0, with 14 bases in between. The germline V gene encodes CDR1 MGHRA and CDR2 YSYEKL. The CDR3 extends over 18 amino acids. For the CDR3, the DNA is TGCGCCAGCAGCCAAGATCGTGGGAGGGCCGCAACTAATGAAAAACTGTTTTTT. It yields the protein CASSQDRGRAATNEKLFF.

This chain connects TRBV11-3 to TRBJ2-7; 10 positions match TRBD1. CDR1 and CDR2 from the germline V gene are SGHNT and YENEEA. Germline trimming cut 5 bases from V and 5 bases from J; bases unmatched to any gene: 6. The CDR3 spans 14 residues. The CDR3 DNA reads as TGTGCCAGCAGCCTGGGACAGGGGTCGGACGAGCAGTACTTC. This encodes CASSLGQGSDEQYF.

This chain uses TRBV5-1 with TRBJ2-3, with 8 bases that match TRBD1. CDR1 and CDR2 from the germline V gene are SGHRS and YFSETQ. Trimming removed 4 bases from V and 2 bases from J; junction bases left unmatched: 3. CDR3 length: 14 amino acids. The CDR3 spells CASSLGQVTDTQYF. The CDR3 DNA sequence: TGCGCCAGCAGCCTGGGACAGGTCACAGATACGCAGTATTTT.

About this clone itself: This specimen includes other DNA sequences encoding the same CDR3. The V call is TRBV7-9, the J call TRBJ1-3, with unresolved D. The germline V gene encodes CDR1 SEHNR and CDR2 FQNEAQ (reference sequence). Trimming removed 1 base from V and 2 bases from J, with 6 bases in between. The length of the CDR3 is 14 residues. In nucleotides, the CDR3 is TGTGCCAGCAGCTTAGGAGGGACTGGAAACACCATATATTTT. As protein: CASSLGGTGNTIYF.

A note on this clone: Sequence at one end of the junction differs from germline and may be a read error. The CDR3 loop is CASGFQDTEAFF. CDR3 nucleotide sequence: TGTGCCAGCGGCTTCCAGGACACTGAAGCTTTCTTT. The chain has TRBV7-8 and TRBJ1-1; no clear D. Germline V CDR1 and CDR2: SGHVS, FQNEAQ. The CDR3 length is 12 residues.

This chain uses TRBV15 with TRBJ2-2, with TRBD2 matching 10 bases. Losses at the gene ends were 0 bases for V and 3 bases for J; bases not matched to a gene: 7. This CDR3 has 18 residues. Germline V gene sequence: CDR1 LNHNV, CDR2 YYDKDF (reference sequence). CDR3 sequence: CATSRDRSSGSYTGELFF. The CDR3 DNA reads TGTGCCACCAGCAGAGATCGTTCTAGCGGGAGTTACACCGGGGAGCTGTTTTTT.

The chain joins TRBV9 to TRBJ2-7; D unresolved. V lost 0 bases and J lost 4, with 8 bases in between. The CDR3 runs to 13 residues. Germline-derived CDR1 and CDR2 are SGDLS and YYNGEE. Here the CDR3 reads CASSVGGTYEQYF. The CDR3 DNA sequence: TGTGCCAGCAGCGTAGGCGGAACTTACGAGCAGTACTTC.